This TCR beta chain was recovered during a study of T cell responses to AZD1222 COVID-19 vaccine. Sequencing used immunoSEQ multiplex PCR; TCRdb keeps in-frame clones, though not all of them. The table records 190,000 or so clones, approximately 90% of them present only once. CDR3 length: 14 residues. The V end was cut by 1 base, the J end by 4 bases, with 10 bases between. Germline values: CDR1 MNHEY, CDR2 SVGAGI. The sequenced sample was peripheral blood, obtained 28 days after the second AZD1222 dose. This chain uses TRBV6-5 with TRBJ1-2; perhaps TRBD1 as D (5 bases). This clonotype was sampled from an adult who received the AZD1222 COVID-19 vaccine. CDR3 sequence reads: CASSYYGGSYGYTF. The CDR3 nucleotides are TGTGCCAGCAGTTACTACGGGGGAAGCTATGGCTACACCTTC.